This T cell receptor (beta chain) appears in the sequencing data of a study of CD8 T cells in ankylosing spondylitis. Whole-study results and caveats: About 8 highly homologous variants made up a TCR beta motif, and this motif appeared characteristic of ankylosing spondylitis blood. Some motif variants had been reported before (in reactive arthritis synovial fluid and blood). In ankylosing spondylitis patients, matched synovial fluid reportedly showed significant enrichment of disease-linked clones. Disease-linked clones bore a CD8+ phenotype, appearing relatively rarely in peripheral blood.

Generation of TCR beta libraries employed quantitative 5'-RACE incorporating molecular barcodes. TCRdb passed the 5' RACE reads through MiXCR, listing each CDR3 protein once. The table lists some 140,000 distinct CDR3 sequences, about 15% of them singletons, with around a third in the top ten. In the case of this clonotype: The antigen remains unidentified.

CDR1 is SGHDT, CDR2 YYEEEE, per germline. V was trimmed by 0 bases and J by 1 base, leaving 15 bases between them. The CDR3 spans 17 residues. This receptor was obtained from a male donor with ankylosing spondylitis. The sequenced sample was blood, either unsorted or a sorted T cell fraction (not recorded which). This chain links TRBV5-6 with TRBJ2-3, with D possibly being TRBD2 (5 bases). This CDR3 is CASSLANGLVGTDTQYF. CDR3 in DNA: TGTGCCAGCAGCTTGGCCAACGGACTCGTGGGCACAGATACGCAGTATTTT.